These 9 T cell receptor beta chains were all obtained from the same sample, sequenced in a study of regulatory T cells in long-lasting Graves disease. iRepertoire HTBI primers and Arm-PCR of CDR3 regions built TCR beta libraries. TCRdb re-analysed the multiplex PCR reads in MiXCR, keeping a single row per CDR3 protein. This table has hundreds of thousands of distinct CDR3 sequences, roughly 22% appearing once. Time point defined: persistent/refractory GD, antithyroid drugs over 5 years with positive TRAb. The TCR library was made from RNA that had been extracted from PBMCs in TRIzol. The sequencing used peripheral blood mononuclear cells (PBMCs), collected when the disease was refractory, from a patient treated with antithyroid drugs. These receptors originate from a female donor with Graves disease.

The rearrangement links TRBV19 to TRBJ2-5, with a tentative D call TRBD1 (6 bases). V lost 6 bases and J lost 2, with 16 bases in between. The CDR3 extends over 15 amino acids. Germline assignment: CDR1 LNHDA and CDR2 SQIVND (reference sequence). The CDR3 is CASSARDILQETQYF. The DNA for the CDR3 is TGTGCCAGTAGCGCCCGGGACATCCTTCAAGAGACCCAGTACTTC.

The chain uses TRBV6-2 or TRBV6-3 and TRBJ1-3; TRBD1 matches at 8 bases. This CDR3 contains 17 residues. The germline V gene has CDR1 MNHEY and CDR2 SVGEGT. V shed 5 bases, J shed 0 bases, and the junction held 9 bases outside the gene matches. The CDR3 spells CASSLRWTGTSGNTIYF. In nucleotides, the CDR3 is TGTGCCAGCAGTCTACGGTGGACAGGGACCTCTGGAAACACCATATATTTT.

This clonotype was counted ten times or more. The J gene is TRBJ2-7, the V gene TRBV6-1; 7 bases match TRBD2. This CDR3 is built from 16 residues. Looked up from germline, CDR1 is MNHNS and CDR2 is SASEGT. V was clipped by 7 bases and J by 0 bases; unmatched bases: 12. The CDR3 reads CASTKQASGLSYEQYF. The CDR3 region has the DNA TGTGCCAGCACGAAACAGGCTAGCGGTCTCTCCTACGAGCAGTACTTC.

This clonotype has at least ten counts. This chain links TRBV28 with TRBJ1-4; 7 positions match TRBD1. The V segment lost 7 bases and the J segment 8 bases; nucleotides outside the gene matches: 10. Germline CDR1 MDHEN, CDR2 SYDVKM. CDR3 length: 14 residues. The CDR3, as DNA: TGTGCCAGCATAGAAGGGGGCGTTGGAGAAAAACTGTTTTTT. This translates into CASIEGGVGEKLFF.

This rearrangement joins TRBV7-2 to TRBJ2-3, with 8 bases aligning to TRBD2. This CDR3 has 15 amino acids. The V segment lost 4 bases and the J segment 8 bases; nucleotides outside the gene matches: 11. The germline CDR1 and CDR2 sequences are SGHTA and FQGNSA. CDR3 coding DNA: TGTGCCAGCAGCTCAAGCGGGGGAGACCTTGGTACGCAGTATTTT. Amino acid sequence: CASSSSGGDLGTQYF.

A few counts support this clonotype. J is TRBJ2-5 and V is TRBV5-8, with a weak D call TRBD1 (6 bases). V lost 1 base to trimming and J lost 1 base, with 14 bases between them. The CDR3 is 16 residues long. Germline-derived CDR1 and CDR2 are SGHTS and YDEGEE. The CDR3 DNA follows: TGTGCCAGCAGCTTGTCCATCAACAGGGCCCAAGAGACCCAGTACTTC. Encoded protein: CASSLSINRAQETQYF.

This clonotype appeared many times. This chain connects TRBV29-1 to TRBJ2-7; 7 bases match TRBD1. CDR3 size: 14 residues. V trimming: 6 bases; J trimming: 0 bases; junction bases outside the gene matches: 8. In germline, CDR1 is SQVTM, CDR2 ANQGSEA. The CDR3 loop is CSVSAGTVSYEQYF. The CDR3 DNA reads as TGCAGCGTGAGTGCTGGGACAGTCTCCTACGAGCAGTACTTC.

A remark on this clonotype: This may be a read error: a much more frequent sequence differs by one nucleotide. The chain joins TRBV27 to TRBJ1-2; 7 nucleotides align to TRBD1. Looked up from germline, CDR1 is MNHEY and CDR2 is SMNVEV (reference sequence). Losses at the gene ends were 6 bases for V and 6 bases for J; bases not matched to a gene: 10. The CDR3 length is 14 residues. CDR3 nucleotides: TGTGCCAGCAGACCGAGACAGGGCATCCATGGCTACACCTTC. Translated: CASRPRQGIHGYTF.

This clonotype was seen more than once but under ten times. The chain uses TRBV6-9 and TRBJ2-7; D is perhaps TRBD1 (6 bases). The V gene lost 3 bases and the J gene lost 1 base, with 19 bases spanning the gap. In germline, CDR1 is MNHGY, CDR2 SVAAGI. The CDR3 length is 17 residues. The chain's CDR3 is CASSYLPGDATSYEQYF. CDR3 in DNA: TGTGCCAGCAGTTACCTCCCAGGGGATGCTACTTCCTACGAGCAGTACTTC.